The entry below describes one T cell receptor beta chain. This record belongs to a study of OX40 agonist ivuxolimab in advanced cancers. Some clones are missing from TCRdb's copy, which holds only in-frame ones; the method was immunoSEQ multiplex PCR. This sample has approximately 47,000 clones, with about 87% found just once. CDR3 length: 15 residues. With 4 bases clipped from V and 2 bases from J, the junction kept 5 bases outside the gene matches. CDR1 and CDR2 (germline): LNHDA, SQIVND (reference sequence). The sequenced sample was CD4+ or CD8+ T cells sorted from blood, obtained in a trial of the OX40 agonist ivuxolimab. The chain uses TRBV19 and TRBJ1-3; 7 nucleotides agree with TRBD1. The clonotype was recovered from an adult with an advanced solid tumor such as melanoma, head and neck, liver or kidney cancer. The CDR3 reads CASSNTGTAGNTIYF. For the CDR3, the DNA is TGTGCCAGTAGTAACACCGGGACAGCTGGAAACACCATATATTTT.